The 17 T cell receptor beta chains below come from one sample, sequenced in a study of T cells in Graves' hyperthyroidism and ophthalmopathy. Regions amplified from RNA transcripts were the TCR beta CDR3 regions. An initial round of RT-PCR targeting the TCR CDR3 relied on the HTBI primer set. TCRdb re-analysed the multiplex PCR reads in MiXCR, keeping a single row per CDR3 protein. Of some 760,000 distinct CDR3 sequences detected, 13% to 15% appear once; the ten largest clones hold roughly 10%. The sample was blood. These receptors originate from a woman aged 18-29 years with Graves' hyperthyroidism.

The V call is TRBV12-3 or TRBV12-4, the J call TRBJ2-1; D is uncertain. This CDR3 is 13 amino acids long. V was clipped by 5 bases and J by 8 bases, with 13 bases between them. The CDR3 spells CASSTQGRHEQFF. DNA for the CDR3: TGTGCCAGCAGTACCCAAGGGCGCCATGAGCAGTTCTTC.

This clonotype has ten or more counts. The chain couples TRBV11-2 to TRBJ1-1; D uncertain. CDR3 length: 14 amino acids. Germline V gene lookup returns CDR1 SGHAT and CDR2 FQNNGV. Trimming took off 4 bases at V and 1 base at J, with 10 bases between the two ends. CDR3 DNA sequence: TGTGCCAGCAGCTCCCCCGGGTGGAACACTGAAGCTTTCTTT. Amino acid sequence: CASSSPGWNTEAFF.

This clonotype was detected ten times or more. The junction shows a germline mismatch at one end, possibly a read error. This chain joins TRBV7-7 and TRBJ2-7; D perhaps matches TRBD1 (5 bases). The CDR3 spans 13 residues. Per germline, CDR1 SSHAT and CDR2 FNYEAQ (reference sequence). The CDR3 DNA is TGTGCTAGCAGCTCTTCCAGGGCTGGCGAGCAGTACTTC. Translation gives CASSSSRAGEQYF. Full variable domain (rest looked up from reference TRBV7-7 and TRBJ2-7): GAGVSQSPRYKVTKRGQDVTLRCDPISSHATLYWYQQALGQGPEFLTYFNYEAQPDKSGLPSDRFSAERPEGSISTLTIQRTEQRDSAMYRCASSSSRAGEQYFGPGTRLTVT.

Remarks on this clonotype: Given a much more abundant clone one base away, this may be a read error. A read error is likely, as this CDR3 ends without the conserved phenylalanine or tryptophan. The rearrangement links TRBV18 to TRBJ2-7; D not resolved. Germline assignment: CDR1 KGHSH and CDR2 LQKENI. The CDR3 has 16 amino acids. V lost 1 base and J lost 2, with 15 bases in between. In nucleotides, the CDR3 is TGTGCCAGCTCACCACTGTTCGGACGGACCGCCTACGAGCAGTACTTA. The encoded protein is CASSPLFGRTAYEQYL.

This clonotype occurred a few times. The chain joins TRBV14 to TRBJ2-7; 8 nucleotides agree with TRBD2. This CDR3 contains 14 residues. Germline loops: CDR1 SGHDN, CDR2 FVKESK. Trimming took 0 bases from V and 8 from J; bases not matched to a gene: 6. CDR3 DNA: TGTGCCAGCAGCCAAGATTTCAGCGGGAGCCAGCAGTACTTC. The encoded protein is CASSQDFSGSQQYF.

This clonotype showed up just a few times. The rearrangement joins TRBV6-1 to TRBJ2-3; 7 nucleotides align to TRBD2. With 8 bases clipped from V and 5 bases from J, the junction kept 10 bases outside the gene matches. This CDR3 is built from 14 residues. CDR1 and CDR2 from the germline V gene are MNHNS and SASEGT. The CDR3 protein is CASRDYQGGDTQYF. The CDR3 region has the DNA TGTGCCAGCCGGGACTACCAGGGAGGAGATACGCAGTATTTT.

This clonotype appeared a few times. The rearrangement links TRBV5-1 to TRBJ2-4, with 13 bases that match TRBD2. Germline V gene lookup returns CDR1 SGHRS and CDR2 YFSETQ. Trimming removed 4 bases from V and 0 bases from J; junction bases left unmatched: 7. This CDR3 is 18 amino acids long. The CDR3 sequence: CASSLGLAGALAKNIQYF. The CDR3 DNA reads as TGCGCCAGCAGCCTAGGACTAGCGGGAGCTTTAGCCAAAAACATTCAGTACTTC. Full variable domain (outside the CDR3, taken from reference TRBV5-1 and TRBJ2-4): KAGVTQTPRYLIKTRGQQVTLSCSPISGHRSVSWYQQTPGQGLQFLFEYFSETQRNKGNFPGRFSGRQFSNSRSEMNVSTLELGDSALYLCASSLGLAGALAKNIQYFGAGTRLSVL.

Only a few counts were recorded for this clonotype. The rearrangement links TRBV20-1 to TRBJ1-1; 10 bases fit TRBD1. J lost 4 bases, V lost 6 bases, and 5 bases had no gene match. The CDR3 covers 13 residues. Germline V gene lookup returns CDR1 DFQATT and CDR2 SNEGSKA (reference sequence). Written as DNA, the CDR3 is TGCAGTGCGACAGGGGGCTTCTCCACTGAAGCTTTCTTT. This sequence encodes CSATGGFSTEAFF.

V is TRBV7-3 and J is TRBJ2-7, with 7 bases aligning to TRBD2. CDR3 length: 17 amino acids. The germline V gene has CDR1 SGHTA and CDR2 FQGTGA. The J segment lost 3 bases and the V segment lost 4 bases, leaving 15 bases of the junction unmatched. CDR3 nucleotides: TGTGCCAGCAGCTCCCGACTAGCCGGCGACCGGAGCTACGAGCAGTACTTC. Translated, it gives CASSSRLAGDRSYEQYF.

This clonotype was picked up many times. The chain combines TRBV7-9 with TRBJ2-1; 11 bases fit TRBD2. The J segment lost 7 bases and the V segment lost 7 bases, leaving 12 bases of the junction unmatched. This CDR3 region has 16 residues. The germline V gene encodes CDR1 SEHNR and CDR2 FQNEAQ (reference sequence). Written as DNA, the CDR3 is TGTGCCAGCAAGGGCGCTAGCGGGAGGTCCCAGAATGAGCAGTTCTTC. Its protein product is CASKGASGRSQNEQFF.

This clonotype appeared a few times. The chain is built from TRBV30 and TRBJ2-6; D remains unclear. Looked up from germline, CDR1 is GTSNPN and CDR2 is SVGIG (reference sequence). The CDR3 loop spans 15 amino acids. Trimming took off 4 bases at V and 2 bases at J, with 12 bases between the two ends. Written as DNA, the CDR3 is TGTGCCTGGACCCTCTTTCAGGCTGGGGCCAACGTCCTGACTTTC. Its translation: CAWTLFQAGANVLTF. The entire variable domain, with the rest obtained from reference TRBV30 and TRBJ2-6, is as follows: SQTIHQWPATLVQPVGSPLSLECTVEGTSNPNLYWYRQAAGRGLQLLFYSVGIGQISSEVPQNLSASRPQDRQFILSSKKLLLSDSGFYLCAWTLFQAGANVLTFGAGSRLTVL.

The rearrangement joins TRBV27 to TRBJ1-2; D is unresolved. Trimming pared 2 bases from V and 4 bases from J, leaving 14 bases between. The CDR3 contains 15 residues. Germline CDR1 is MNHEY and CDR2 is SMNVEV (reference sequence). The DNA for the CDR3 is TGTGCCAGCAGTTTAATTCCCAGAGGCCCCTATGGCTACACCTTC. Amino acid sequence: CASSLIPRGPYGYTF.

This clonotype was observed a handful of times. CDR3 bases: TGTGCCAGCAGTTTTGGCGGGAGGACCTCAGAGACCCAGTACTTC. This codes for CASSFGGRTSETQYF. The genes are TRBV12-3 or TRBV12-4 and TRBJ2-5; 8 nucleotides line up with TRBD2. The CDR3 is 15 residues long. Unmatched junction bases numbered 7, after V lost 3 bases and J lost 4 bases.

This sequence joins TRBV7-9 and TRBJ1-3, with D possibly matching TRBD1 (5 bases). V lost 5 bases, J lost 4 bases, and 18 bases lay in between. CDR3 length equals 16 residues. CDR1 and CDR2 from the germline V gene are SEHNR and FQNEAQ (reference sequence). This chain's CDR3 is CASSPEMGTGGNTIYF. CDR3 DNA: TGTGCCAGCAGCCCCGAGATGGGGACGGGAGGAAACACCATATATTTT.

The chain recombines TRBV5-1 with TRBJ1-1; a possible D gene is TRBD1 (5 bases). The V end was cut by 1 base, the J end by 4 bases, with 11 bases between. Germline CDR1 is SGHRS and CDR2 is YFSETQ. This CDR3 spans 14 amino acids. CDR3 nucleotide sequence: TGCGCCAGCAGCTTGCCAGGGTCGGTCACTGAAGCTTTCTTT. Encoded protein: CASSLPGSVTEAFF.

Many counts were recorded for this clonotype. The chain links TRBV28 to TRBJ1-5, with a tentative D call TRBD1 (6 bases). Trimming stripped 6 bases from V and 7 bases from J, with 19 bases between. Germline loops: CDR1 MDHEN, CDR2 SYDVKM. The CDR3 sequence is 15 residues long. CDR3 in amino acids: CASSPTGTTSQPQHF. The CDR3 DNA reads as TGTGCCAGCAGCCCAACCGGGACAACCTCACAGCCCCAGCATTTT.

This clonotype was counted only a few times. The chain carries TRBV7-2 and TRBJ1-1; D gene ambiguous. The CDR3 runs to 13 residues. CDR1 and CDR2 (germline): SGHTA, FQGNSA. V lost 5 bases, J lost 5 bases, and 12 bases lay in between. As DNA, the CDR3 is TGTGCCAGCAGCCCCCCAGGAGAAACTGAAGCTTTCTTT. Its protein product is CASSPPGETEAFF. The whole variable domain, remainder taken from reference TRBV7-2 and TRBJ1-1, is GAGVSQSPSNKVTEKGKDVELRCDPISGHTALYWYRQSLGQGLEFLIYFQGNSAPDKSGLPSDRFSAERTGGSVSTLTIQRTQQEDSAVYLCASSPPGETEAFFGQGTRLTVV.